These 18 T cell receptor beta chains were sequenced from one sample in a study of T-cell reconstitution after alpha-beta-depleted transplantation in children. Unique molecular identifiers were built into the TCRbeta library. From the PCR reads, TCRdb called clonotypes with MiXCR, one entry per CDR3 protein. The profile shows about 580,000 distinct CDR3 sequences, 20% to 25% of them singletons. Here the sequenced sample was PBMCs, mostly from graft donor cells, taken 360 days after TCRalphabeta/CD19-depleted stem cell transplant. These receptor sequences come from a boy younger than two who had a stem cell transplant for acute myeloid leukemia, so the T cells may come from the graft donor.

A few counts support this clonotype. For the CDR3, the DNA is TGTGCCAGCAGCTTTGGGGGAGCGGGTACCACAGATACGCAGTATTTT. Translation: CASSFGGAGTTDTQYF. J is TRBJ2-3 and V is TRBV7-2; TRBD2 is a possible D gene (6 bases). CDR3 length: 16 amino acids. From germline, CDR1 is SGHTA and CDR2 FQGNSA. Trimming removed 3 bases from V and 2 bases from J, with 15 bases in between.

The sample holds many counts of this clonotype. The V and J genes are TRBV20-1 and TRBJ2-7; D call uncertain. Germline lookup yields CDR1 DFQATT and CDR2 SNEGSKA (reference sequence). The CDR3 consists of 13 residues. V shed 6 bases and J shed 6 bases, with 18 bases lying between them. This CDR3 reads CSADMTAKCEQYF. For the CDR3, the DNA is TGCAGTGCCGATATGACCGCGAAGTGCGAGCAGTACTTC.

The V call is TRBV9, the J call TRBJ2-1; 10 bases match TRBD2. The CDR3 covers 19 residues. J gave up 0 bases and V 0 bases, and 9 bases lay outside the gene matches. Germline V lookup: CDR1 SGDLS, CDR2 YYNGEE. The CDR3 spells CASSVVTSGETYSYNEQFF. The CDR3 DNA sequence: TGTGCCAGCAGCGTAGTAACTAGCGGGGAGACTTACTCCTACAATGAGCAGTTCTTC.

This clonotype was detected ten times or more. This chain uses TRBV20-1 with TRBJ2-7, with D hard to call. CDR3 length: 12 amino acids. CDR1 is DFQATT and CDR2 is SNEGSKA in the germline V gene (reference sequence). V lost 4 bases and J 0 bases, leaving 7 bases between the germline ends. The CDR3 bases are TGCAGTGCTAAGAAACTCTCCTACGAGCAGTACTTC. Encoded protein: CSAKKLSYEQYF.

This clonotype showed up just a few times. This chain connects TRBV7-6 to TRBJ2-7; 7 bases line up with TRBD1. The CDR3 is made up of 14 amino acids. Germline-derived CDR1 and CDR2 are SGHVS and FNYEAQ. V shed 5 bases and J 3 bases; nucleotides not matched to a gene: 7. CDR3 sequence (DNA): TGTGCCAGCAGCCCGGACAGGTGGAGCTACGAGCAGTACTTC. Residues: CASSPDRWSYEQYF.

This chain uses TRBV5-1 with TRBJ1-1; 7 nucleotides agree with TRBD1. The CDR3 runs to 13 residues. With V trimmed by 7 bases and J by 1 base, 4 bases remained unmatched. Germline lookup yields CDR1 SGHRS and CDR2 YFSETQ. The CDR3 nucleotides read TGCGCCAGCTTCGGGACAGCGAACACTGAAGCTTTCTTT. Its translation: CASFGTANTEAFF.

This clonotype has ten or more counts. This sequence joins TRBV7-9 and TRBJ2-5, with D hard to call. Germline-derived CDR1 and CDR2 are SEHNR and FQNEAQ (reference sequence). V was pared by 1 base and J by 1 base, with 10 bases between. The CDR3 loop spans 15 amino acids. The CDR3 spells CASSLVPQRQETQYF. CDR3 DNA sequence: TGTGCCAGCAGCTTAGTCCCCCAACGCCAAGAGACCCAGTACTTC.

The chain couples TRBV6-9 to TRBJ2-7; TRBD1 aligns across 10 bases. Unmatched junction bases numbered 18, after V lost 7 bases and J lost 3 bases. CDR1 is MNHGY, CDR2 SVAAGI, per germline. The CDR3 runs to 18 residues. CDR3 coding DNA: TGTGCCAGCACGCGACAGGGGGCTGCGTTCTCAAATGACTACGAGCAGTACGTC. Its translation: CASTRQGAAFSNDYEQYV.

This clonotype was counted many times. V is TRBV20-1 and J is TRBJ2-5, with a tentative D call TRBD2 (5 bases). Trimming took off 5 bases at V and 5 bases at J, with 27 bases between the two ends. CDR1 is DFQATT and CDR2 is SNEGSKA in the germline V gene (reference sequence). The CDR3 runs 17 residues. In nucleotides, the CDR3 is TGCAGTGCTTTCGTGGTGTCGGGATATTGGAAGCGGGAGACCCAGTACTTC. It specifies CSAFVVSGYWKRETQYF.

The J gene is TRBJ2-7, the V gene TRBV20-1, with D tentatively TRBD2 (5 bases). Germline V gene sequence: CDR1 DFQATT, CDR2 SNEGSKA (reference sequence). The CDR3 has 13 amino acids. Trimming left V 2 bases short and J 0 bases short, with 8 bases between. The CDR3 sequence is CSARPEDSYEQYF. DNA for the CDR3: TGCAGTGCTAGACCGGAGGACTCCTACGAGCAGTACTTC.

The chain recombines TRBV15 with TRBJ2-3; D is ambiguous. The CDR3 contains 13 residues. Germline V CDR1 and CDR2: LNHNV, YYDKDF (reference sequence). The V end lost 0 bases, the J end lost 6 bases, and 7 bases lay between the germline ends. CDR3 sequence reads: CATSREGLDTQYF. CDR3 DNA: TGTGCCACCAGCAGAGAGGGTTTGGATACGCAGTATTTT.

This clonotype was found many times. The rearrangement joins TRBV7-2 to TRBJ2-3; TRBD1 might be the D (7 bases). The CDR3 extends over 15 amino acids. Deletions cut 6 bases from V and 7 bases from J, with 20 bases between. Germline CDR1 and CDR2: SGHTA and FQGNSA. CDR3 in amino acids: CASRSGGQPRNTQYF. The CDR3 DNA follows: TGTGCCAGCAGATCCGGGGGACAGCCTAGGAATACGCAGTATTTT.

The CDR3 spells CASSDGQGARTEAFF. DNA for the CDR3: TGCGCCAGCAGTGATGGACAGGGGGCGAGAACTGAAGCTTTCTTT. The chain is built from TRBV10-1 and TRBJ1-1; TRBD1 matches 11 bases. Trimming took 3 bases from V and 5 from J; bases not matched to a gene: 5. The CDR3 is 15 residues long. Germline loops: CDR1 WNHNN, CDR2 SYGVQD (reference sequence).

This clonotype appeared many times. The chain recombines TRBV20-1 with TRBJ2-1, with D possibly matching TRBD1 (6 bases). CDR1 and CDR2 from the germline V gene are DFQATT and SNEGSKA (reference sequence). Trimming shortened V by 5 bases and J by 4 bases, and 21 bases separated the two germline ends. The CDR3 spans 16 residues. CDR3 sequence (DNA): TGCAGTGCTTGCCCAGGGGATTTTTGTATTTACAATGAGCAGTTCTTC. Protein sequence: CSACPGDFCIYNEQFF.

The chain uses TRBV29-1 and TRBJ2-3; 11 nucleotides agree with TRBD2. The CDR3 length is 15 residues. V lost 1 base, J lost 7 bases, and 7 bases stayed unmatched. Germline V gene sequence: CDR1 SQVTM, CDR2 ANQGSEA. The CDR3 spells CSVEVTSGGDNTQYF. CDR3 bases: TGCAGCGTTGAAGTAACTAGCGGGGGAGACAATACGCAGTATTTT.

The rearrangement links TRBV7-9 to TRBJ1-2; 8 nucleotides agree with TRBD1. The CDR3 spans 15 residues. CDR1 and CDR2 from the germline V gene are SEHNR and FQNEAQ (reference sequence). V dropped 6 bases and J dropped 9; count of bases not matched to a gene: 15. CDR3 amino acids: CASRGTTGDYESYTF. The CDR3, as DNA: TGTGCCAGCAGGGGGACGACAGGGGATTACGAAAGCTACACCTTC.

This clonotype was seen a few times. In DNA, the CDR3 is TGTGCCAGCAGTCATACCGCATCTAGCGGGGGACTATCTGCTGATACGCAGTATTTT. This gives the protein CASSHTASSGGLSADTQYF. The rearrangement joins TRBV12-3 or TRBV12-4 to TRBJ2-3, with TRBD2 matching 10 bases. The ends lost 5 bases at V and 6 bases at J; junction bases unmatched: 20. The CDR3 contains 19 residues.

The chain carries TRBV27 and TRBJ2-2; D gene unclear. The length of the CDR3 is 15 residues. Germline V gene lookup returns CDR1 MNHEY and CDR2 SMNVEV (reference sequence). Trimming took 3 bases from V and 0 from J, leaving 8 bases between them. For the CDR3, the DNA is TGTGCCAGCAGTTTCGGCTGGCCGAACACCGGGGAGCTGTTTTTT. It yields the protein CASSFGWPNTGELFF.